This entry lists 26 T cell receptor beta chains sequenced from one sample in a study of early T cells in non-severe SARS-CoV-2 infection (dated by TCRdb to the early 2020s). The library was generated by 5' RACE. The sequencer was a NextSeq 500. The public reads were reanalyzed by TCRdb: fastp trimming at Q25, MiXCR alignment, in-frame beta chains only. For every CDR3 protein sequence, its rows merge into one entry that carries the most common genes and DNA. The sample has tens of thousands of distinct CDR3 sequences on record, roughly a tenth of them singletons. 7.6% of the sample is held by the ten biggest clonotypes. Sequencing was performed on whole blood, taken at baseline. These receptors all come from an adult who was a healthcare worker with PCR-confirmed SARS-CoV-2 infection or an uninfected control (not recorded which).

This chain uses TRBV6-6 with TRBJ2-1; D gene uncertain. The germline CDR1 and CDR2 sequences are MNHNY and SVGAGI (reference sequence). Deletions cut 0 bases from V and 5 bases from J, with 5 bases between. The length of the CDR3 is 13 residues. The CDR3 coding sequence is TGTGCCAGCAGTTACTCACTCGACAATGAGCAGTTCTTC. This translates into CASSYSLDNEQFF.

This clonotype was counted only a few times. J is TRBJ1-2 and V is TRBV7-2; 10 nucleotides match TRBD1. The germline V gene encodes CDR1 SGHTA and CDR2 FQGNSA. V was pared by 5 bases and J by 4 bases, with 7 bases of the junction left unmatched. This CDR3 is 15 amino acids long. This CDR3 is CASSPGGQGSYGYTF. Here the CDR3 DNA reads TGTGCCAGCAGCCCTGGGGGACAGGGGTCCTATGGCTACACCTTC.

This clonotype was seen many times. The gene calls are TRBV10-3 and TRBJ2-3; no clear D gene. V gave up 2 bases and J gave up 0 bases, with 12 bases separating them. This CDR3 is built from 16 residues. CDR1 ENHRY and CDR2 SYGVKD come from the germline V gene. The CDR3 reads CAISEHETASTDTQYF. In DNA form, the CDR3 reads TGTGCCATCAGTGAGCACGAGACCGCTAGCACAGATACGCAGTATTTT.

The J gene is TRBJ2-2, the V gene TRBV19, with 9 bases lining up with TRBD1. CDR1 is LNHDA and CDR2 is SQIVND in the germline V gene (reference sequence). V was clipped by 3 bases and J by 5 bases; unmatched bases: 4. The CDR3 is made up of 15 amino acids. The CDR3 sequence: CASSMIGTGTGELFF. The CDR3 coding sequence is TGTGCCAGTAGTATGATCGGGACAGGGACCGGGGAGCTGTTTTTT.

This clonotype has at least ten counts. V and J are TRBV16 and TRBJ1-1; D might be TRBD1 (5 bases). Looked up from germline, CDR1 is KGHSY and CDR2 is FQNENV. V lost 0 bases, J lost 1 base, and 6 bases lay in between. The CDR3 loop spans 14 amino acids. This chain's CDR3 is CASSQSGGNTEAFF. As DNA, the CDR3 is TGTGCCAGCAGCCAATCGGGGGGGAACACTGAAGCTTTCTTT.

This clonotype was detected a few times. The chain is built from TRBV4-1 and TRBJ1-5, with 7 bases that match TRBD1. The germline CDR1 and CDR2 sequences are MGHRA and YSYEKL. The V gene end was trimmed by 5 bases and the J gene end by 3 bases; junction bases not matched to a gene: 7. This CDR3 comprises 15 residues. This CDR3 reads CASSLQGNFNQPQHF. Here the CDR3 DNA reads TGCGCCAGCAGCTTACAGGGGAACTTCAATCAGCCCCAGCATTTT.

This clonotype appeared many times. The V call is TRBV12-3 or TRBV12-4, the J call TRBJ2-5, with 11 bases fitting TRBD2. The CDR3 runs to 15 residues. After removal of 3 bases from V and 4 bases from J, the junction contained 4 bases not matched to a gene. The CDR3 reads CASSFSGGARETQYF. In DNA form, the CDR3 reads TGTGCCAGCAGTTTTAGCGGGGGGGCCAGAGAGACCCAGTACTTC.

This chain connects TRBV12-3 or TRBV12-4 to TRBJ1-1; D uncertain. Trimming removed 2 bases at V and 3 bases at J, with 7 bases between. There are 13 residues in the CDR3. CDR3 region: CASSLRAYTEAFF. As DNA, the CDR3 is TGTGCCAGCAGTTTACGGGCATACACTGAAGCTTTCTTT.

This clonotype was detected only a few times. The chain is built from TRBV28 and TRBJ1-5, with D possibly matching TRBD1 (6 bases). Trimming pared 6 bases from V and 2 bases from J, leaving 11 bases between. The CDR3 is made up of 14 amino acids. Looked up from germline, CDR1 is MDHEN and CDR2 is SYDVKM. CDR3 bases: TGTGCCAGCAGCCGCGGGGGCGGCAATCAGCCCCAGCATTTT. Its protein is CASSRGGGNQPQHF. The full variable domain, with the rest looked up from reference TRBV28 and TRBJ1-5, is DVKVTQSSRYLVKRTGEKVFLECVQDMDHENMFWYRQDPGLGLRLIYFSYDVKMKEKGDIPEGYSVSREKKERFSLILESASTNQTSMYLCASSRGGGNQPQHFGDGTRLSIL.

The V gene is TRBV9, the J gene TRBJ1-1; D unresolved. CDR1 and CDR2 (germline): SGDLS, YYNGEE. The CDR3 is 14 residues long. With 0 bases removed from V and 2 bases from J, the gap between germline ends came to 8 bases. The CDR3 here is CASSVVAVNTEAFF. The DNA for the CDR3 is TGTGCCAGCAGCGTAGTGGCAGTCAACACTGAAGCTTTCTTT.

This clonotype was picked up a small number of times. This chain links TRBV30 with TRBJ1-2, with TRBD1 matching 9 bases. Looked up from germline, CDR1 is GTSNPN and CDR2 is SVGIG (reference sequence). The CDR3 sequence is 11 residues long. J gave up 7 bases and V 7 bases, and 4 bases lay outside the gene matches. Here the CDR3 reads CALGQGPGYTF. The DNA of the CDR3 is TGTGCCTTGGGACAGGGCCCTGGCTACACCTTC.

This clonotype was counted ten times or more. V gene TRBV29-1 combines with J gene TRBJ1-2, with D unclear. CDR1 and CDR2 (germline): SQVTM, ANQGSEA. The CDR3 consists of 14 residues. The V end was cut by 2 bases, the J end by 5 bases, with 15 bases between. CDR3 nucleotides: TGCAGCGTTGAAAGGGAGACTGGGCCGTATGGCTACACCTTC. This translates into CSVERETGPYGYTF.

The rearrangement joins TRBV29-1 to TRBJ2-2; maybe TRBD2 (7 bases). CDR1 SQVTM and CDR2 ANQGSEA come from the germline V gene. The CDR3 totals 16 residues. Trimming stripped 5 bases from V and 2 bases from J, with 18 bases between. Here the CDR3 reads CSVSALGGQNTGELFF. CDR3 nucleotide sequence: TGCAGCGTTTCTGCCCTGGGGGGGCAAAACACCGGGGAGCTGTTTTTT.

This clonotype has ten or more counts. This rearrangement joins TRBV7-6 to TRBJ2-1; D not certain. V was pared by 0 bases and J by 6 bases, with 15 bases between. CDR3 length equals 16 residues. Germline CDR1 and CDR2: SGHVS and FNYEAQ. CDR3: CASSLADPRIPNEQFF. DNA for the CDR3: TGTGCCAGCAGCTTAGCTGACCCACGCATCCCCAATGAGCAGTTCTTC. The full variable domain, its missing parts supplied by reference TRBV7-6 and TRBJ2-1, is GAGVSQSPRYKVTKRGQDVALRCDPISGHVSLYWYRQALGQGPEFLTYFNYEAQQDKSGLPNDRFSAERPEGSISTLTIQRTEQRDSAMYRCASSLADPRIPNEQFFGPGTRLTVL.

This clonotype was observed at least ten times. The chain employs TRBV10-3 and TRBJ2-3; perhaps D is TRBD1 or TRBD2 (7 bases each). Germline loops: CDR1 ENHRY, CDR2 SYGVKD. The V and J ends lost 6 bases and 0 bases respectively, with 13 bases between them. The CDR3 totals 15 residues. The chain's CDR3 is CAIRAGQISTDTQYF. The CDR3 region has the DNA TGTGCCATCAGAGCGGGACAGATAAGCACAGATACGCAGTATTTT.

This clonotype was recorded at least ten times. This sequence joins TRBV27 and TRBJ2-2; the D gene is possibly TRBD2 (5 bases). Germline CDR1 MNHEY, CDR2 SMNVEV (reference sequence). Deletions cut 3 bases from V and 6 bases from J, with 8 bases between. This CDR3 is 13 amino acids long. The CDR3 protein is CASSFTGAGELFF. In DNA, the CDR3 is TGTGCCAGCAGTTTTACCGGGGCCGGGGAGCTGTTTTTT.

This clonotype was observed once. CDR3 sequence reads: CASSPHSGNTIYF. Written as DNA, the CDR3 is TGCGCCAGCAGCCCTCATTCTGGAAACACCATATATTTT. V and J are TRBV4-3 and TRBJ1-3; the D is unclear. The V end lost 4 bases, the J end lost 1 base, and 5 bases lay between the germline ends. Germline V lookup: CDR1 LGHNA, CDR2 YSLEER. This CDR3 comprises 13 residues.

This clonotype was observed a single time. The chain links TRBV12-3 or TRBV12-4 to TRBJ2-7; 9 bases map to TRBD2. The CDR3 has 15 residues. V was pared by 6 bases and J by 4 bases, with 10 bases of the junction left unmatched. The CDR3 here is CASSPALAGMYEQYF. CDR3 sequence (DNA): TGTGCCAGCAGCCCCGCCCTAGCGGGGATGTACGAGCAGTACTTC.

This sequence joins TRBV7-2 and TRBJ2-7; D may match TRBD1 or TRBD2 (5 bases each). This CDR3 comprises 14 residues. The ends were cut back, 5 bases at V and 1 base at J, with 12 bases in the middle. Germline values: CDR1 SGHTA, CDR2 FQGNSA. CDR3 in DNA: TGTGCCAGCAGCCTGGGACGGATTTCCTACGAGCAGTACTTC. Residues: CASSLGRISYEQYF.

This clonotype was counted ten times or more. V gene TRBV7-8 combines with J gene TRBJ2-5; maybe TRBD2 (5 bases). Germline CDR1 is SGHVS and CDR2 is FQNEAQ. The V gene lost 8 bases and the J gene lost 3 bases, with 13 bases spanning the gap. This CDR3 region has 13 residues. As DNA, the CDR3 is TGTGCCAGCTACGGAGGTGTCGAAGAGACCCAGTACTTC. This sequence encodes CASYGGVEETQYF.

This chain uses TRBV7-2 with TRBJ1-1, with D uncertain. Germline values: CDR1 SGHTA, CDR2 FQGNSA. Trimming cost V 1 base and J 1 base, with 7 bases left between them. The CDR3 has 14 amino acids. CDR3 in amino acids: CASSLGRSNTEAFF. In DNA, the CDR3 is TGTGCCAGCAGCTTAGGCAGGTCGAACACTGAAGCTTTCTTT.

The rearrangement uses TRBV4-3 and TRBJ2-7; a weak D match, TRBD1 (6 bases). Trimming stripped 0 bases from V and 2 bases from J, with 11 bases between. The CDR3 sequence is 15 residues long. The V gene's germline CDR1 is LGHNA and CDR2 YSLEER. CDR3 in DNA: TGCGCCAGCAGCCAAGATGTAGAGGGGGCCTACGAGCAGTACTTC. Translating it yields CASSQDVEGAYEQYF.

This clonotype was detected only a few times. The rearrangement joins TRBV5-5 to TRBJ1-1, with TRBD1 as a possible D gene (6 bases). The germline V and J ends were trimmed by 1 base and 4 bases, with 17 bases remaining between them. The CDR3 has 16 residues. Per germline, CDR1 SGHKS and CDR2 YYEKEE (reference sequence). The CDR3 is CASSLFSGARITEAFF. In DNA, the CDR3 is TGTGCCAGCAGCTTGTTTTCGGGGGCGCGGATCACTGAAGCTTTCTTT.

This clonotype was found a few times. The V gene is TRBV7-2, the J gene TRBJ2-7, with 10 bases aligning to TRBD1. Germline CDR1 is SGHTA and CDR2 is FQGNSA. This CDR3 is built from 15 residues. J gave up 3 bases and V 4 bases, and 6 bases lay outside the gene matches. The CDR3 sequence: CASSYGQGGLYEQYF. As DNA, the CDR3 is TGTGCCAGCAGCTACGGACAGGGGGGGCTCTACGAGCAGTACTTC.

This clonotype was seen at least ten times. This sequence joins TRBV20-1 and TRBJ2-1; perhaps D is TRBD1 or TRBD2 (5 bases each). With 0 bases removed from V and 7 bases from J, the gap between germline ends came to 16 bases. The CDR3 spans 15 residues. Germline lookup yields CDR1 DFQATT and CDR2 SNEGSKA (reference sequence). CDR3 bases: TGCAGTGCTAGAGATCCGCAGGGACGCAAAAATGAGCAGTTCTTC. Its translation is CSARDPQGRKNEQFF.

The chain couples TRBV7-2 to TRBJ1-6; TRBD1 agrees at 10 bases. CDR3 length: 16 amino acids. The germline V gene has CDR1 SGHTA and CDR2 FQGNSA. The ends lost 1 base at V and 9 bases at J; junction bases unmatched: 6. This CDR3 is CASSLGRQGAGSPLHF. DNA for the CDR3: TGTGCCAGCAGCTTAGGGCGACAGGGGGCCGGTTCACCCCTCCACTTT.